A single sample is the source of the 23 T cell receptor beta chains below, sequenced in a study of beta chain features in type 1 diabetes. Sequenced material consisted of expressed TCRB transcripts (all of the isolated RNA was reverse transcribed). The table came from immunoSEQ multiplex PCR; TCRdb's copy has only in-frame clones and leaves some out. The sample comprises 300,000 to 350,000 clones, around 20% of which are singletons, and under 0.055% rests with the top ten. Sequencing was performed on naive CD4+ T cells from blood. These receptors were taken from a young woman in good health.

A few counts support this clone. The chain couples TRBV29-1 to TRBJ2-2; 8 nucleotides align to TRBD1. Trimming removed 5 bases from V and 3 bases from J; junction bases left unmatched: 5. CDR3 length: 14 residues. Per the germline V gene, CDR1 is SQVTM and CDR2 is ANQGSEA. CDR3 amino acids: CSVRQGMDTGELFF. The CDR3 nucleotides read TGCAGCGTTCGACAGGGGATGGACACCGGGGAGCTGTTTTTT.

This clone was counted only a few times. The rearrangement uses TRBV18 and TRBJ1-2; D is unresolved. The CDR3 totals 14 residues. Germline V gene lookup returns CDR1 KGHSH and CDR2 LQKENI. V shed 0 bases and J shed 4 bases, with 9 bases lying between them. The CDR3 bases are TGTGCCAGCTCACCACCGGGCTCACGCTATGGCTACACCTTC. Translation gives CASSPPGSRYGYTF.

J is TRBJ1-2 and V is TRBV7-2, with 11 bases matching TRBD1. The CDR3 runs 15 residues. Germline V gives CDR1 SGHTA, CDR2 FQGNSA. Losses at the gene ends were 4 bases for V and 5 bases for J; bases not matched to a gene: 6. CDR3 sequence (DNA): TGTGCCAGCAGCTCGCCGGGACAGGGGGGGTATGGCTACACCTTC. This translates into CASSSPGQGGYGYTF.

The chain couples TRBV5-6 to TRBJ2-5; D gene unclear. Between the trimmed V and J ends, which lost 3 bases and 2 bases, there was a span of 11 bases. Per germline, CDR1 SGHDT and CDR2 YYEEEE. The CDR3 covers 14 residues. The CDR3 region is CASSSLVEQETQYF. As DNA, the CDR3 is TGTGCCAGCAGCTCGTTGGTAGAACAAGAGACCCAGTACTTC. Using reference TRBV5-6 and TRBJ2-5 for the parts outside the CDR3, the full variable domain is DAGVTQSPTHLIKTRGQQVTLRCSPKSGHDTVSWYQQALGQGPQFIFQYYEEEERQRGNFPDRFSGHQFPNYSSELNVNALLLGDSALYLCASSSLVEQETQYFGPGTRLLVL.

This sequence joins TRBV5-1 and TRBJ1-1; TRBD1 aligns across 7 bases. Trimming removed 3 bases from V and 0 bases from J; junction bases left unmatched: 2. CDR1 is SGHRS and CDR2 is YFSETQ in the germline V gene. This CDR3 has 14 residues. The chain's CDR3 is CASSSTGVNTEAFF. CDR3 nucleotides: TGCGCCAGCAGCTCTACAGGGGTGAACACTGAAGCTTTCTTT.

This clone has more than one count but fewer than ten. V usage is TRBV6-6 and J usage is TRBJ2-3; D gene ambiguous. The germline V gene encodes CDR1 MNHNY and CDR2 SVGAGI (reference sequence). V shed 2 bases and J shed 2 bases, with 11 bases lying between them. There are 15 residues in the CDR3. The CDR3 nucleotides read TGTGCCAGCAGTTACCAAGCTGCCACCACAGATACGCAGTATTTT. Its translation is CASSYQAATTDTQYF.

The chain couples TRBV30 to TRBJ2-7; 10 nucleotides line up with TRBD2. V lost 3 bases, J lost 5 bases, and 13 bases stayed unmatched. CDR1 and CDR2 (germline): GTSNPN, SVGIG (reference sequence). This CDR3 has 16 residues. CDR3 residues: CAWSEHLLAGNDEQYF. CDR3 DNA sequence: TGTGCCTGGAGCGAACACCTACTAGCGGGAAACGACGAGCAGTACTTC. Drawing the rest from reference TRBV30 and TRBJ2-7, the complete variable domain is SQTIHQWPATLVQPVGSPLSLECTVEGTSNPNLYWYRQAAGRGLQLLFYSVGIGQISSEVPQNLSASRPQDRQFILSSKKLLLSDSGFYLCAWSEHLLAGNDEQYFGPGTRLTVT.

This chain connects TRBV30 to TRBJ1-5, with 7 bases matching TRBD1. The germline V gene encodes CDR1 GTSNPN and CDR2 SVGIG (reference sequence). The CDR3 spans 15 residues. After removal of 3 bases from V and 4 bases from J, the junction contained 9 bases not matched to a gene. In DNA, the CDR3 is TGTGCCTGGAGACAGGGGATAGGGGGAAATCAGCCCCAGCATTTT. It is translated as CAWRQGIGGNQPQHF.

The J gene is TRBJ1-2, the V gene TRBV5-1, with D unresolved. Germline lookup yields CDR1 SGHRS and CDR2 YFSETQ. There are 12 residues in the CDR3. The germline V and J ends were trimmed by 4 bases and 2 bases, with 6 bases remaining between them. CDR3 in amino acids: CASSGGNYGYTF. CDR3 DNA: TGCGCCAGCAGCGGTGGCAACTATGGCTACACCTTC.

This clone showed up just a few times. This CDR3 is CSGNRGFKETQYF. CDR3 DNA: TGCAGCGGAAACAGGGGTTTTAAGGAGACCCAGTACTTC. The chain is built from TRBV29-1 and TRBJ2-5; 7 bases match TRBD1. The length of the CDR3 is 13 residues. The junction had 10 bases not matched to a gene; V was cut back by 7 bases and J by 5 bases. From germline, CDR1 is SQVTM and CDR2 ANQGSEA.

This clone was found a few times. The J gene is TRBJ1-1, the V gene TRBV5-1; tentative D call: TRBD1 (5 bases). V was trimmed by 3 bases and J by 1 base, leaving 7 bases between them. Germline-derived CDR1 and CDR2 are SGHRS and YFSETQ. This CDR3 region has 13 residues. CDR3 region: CASSWGGNTEAFF. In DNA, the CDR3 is TGCGCCAGCAGCTGGGGGGGGAACACTGAAGCTTTCTTT.

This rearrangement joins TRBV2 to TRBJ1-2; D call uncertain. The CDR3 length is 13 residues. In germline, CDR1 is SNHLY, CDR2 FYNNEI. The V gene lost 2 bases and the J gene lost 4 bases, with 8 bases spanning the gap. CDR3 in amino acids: CASSERQVYGYTF. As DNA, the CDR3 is TGTGCCAGCAGTGAAAGGCAGGTCTATGGCTACACCTTC.

The CDR3 coding sequence is TGTGCCAGCAGCTCTGCTATGGAGGTCGGTGAAGCTTTCTTT. Translated, it gives CASSSAMEVGEAFF. The chain uses TRBV5-6 and TRBJ1-1; D is undetermined. Trimming cost V 3 bases and J 7 bases, with 16 bases left between them. This CDR3 region has 14 residues. Germline-derived CDR1 and CDR2 are SGHDT and YYEEEE.

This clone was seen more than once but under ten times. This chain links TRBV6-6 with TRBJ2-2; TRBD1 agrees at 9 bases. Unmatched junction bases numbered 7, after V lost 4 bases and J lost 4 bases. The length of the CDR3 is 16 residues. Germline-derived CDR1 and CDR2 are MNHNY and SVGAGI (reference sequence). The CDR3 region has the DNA TGTGCCAGCAGTTCGACAGGGGGTACGGTCACCGGGGAGCTGTTTTTT. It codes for CASSSTGGTVTGELFF.

The CDR3 nucleotides read TGTGCCAGCAGCTACGAAGCGGGGGCCCACACAGATACGCAGTATTTT. It is translated as CASSYEAGAHTDTQYF. The chain carries TRBV7-9 and TRBJ2-3; 8 bases line up with TRBD2. V was pared by 4 bases and J by 2 bases, with 8 bases of the junction left unmatched. This CDR3 has 16 amino acids. Per the germline V gene, CDR1 is SEHNR and CDR2 is FQNEAQ (reference sequence).

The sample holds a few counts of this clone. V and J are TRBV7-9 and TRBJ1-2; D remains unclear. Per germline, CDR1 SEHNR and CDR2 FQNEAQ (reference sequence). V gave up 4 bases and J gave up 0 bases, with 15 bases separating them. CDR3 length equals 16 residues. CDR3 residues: CASSSPKAGANYGYTF. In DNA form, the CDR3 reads TGTGCCAGCAGCTCCCCAAAGGCGGGCGCTAACTATGGCTACACCTTC.

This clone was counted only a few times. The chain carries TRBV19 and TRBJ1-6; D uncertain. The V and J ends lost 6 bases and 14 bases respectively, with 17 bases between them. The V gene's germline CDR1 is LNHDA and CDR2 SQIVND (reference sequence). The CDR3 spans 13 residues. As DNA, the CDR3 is TGTGCCAGTAGCCCGACGCATATGCAGGCCCTCCACTTT. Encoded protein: CASSPTHMQALHF.

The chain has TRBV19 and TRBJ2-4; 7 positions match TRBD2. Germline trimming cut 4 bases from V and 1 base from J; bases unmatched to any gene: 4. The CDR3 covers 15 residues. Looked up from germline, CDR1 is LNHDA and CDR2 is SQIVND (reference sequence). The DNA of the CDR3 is TGTGCCAGTAGTAGGCGGGGGACGGCCAAAAACATTCAGTACTTC. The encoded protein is CASSRRGTAKNIQYF.

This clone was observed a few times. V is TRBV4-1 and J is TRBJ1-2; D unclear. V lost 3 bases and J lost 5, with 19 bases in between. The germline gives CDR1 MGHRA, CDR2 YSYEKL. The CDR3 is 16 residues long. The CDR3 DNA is TGCGCCAGCAGCCACCTAGCGGGTGGACGGGCGTATGGCTACACCTTC. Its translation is CASSHLAGGRAYGYTF.

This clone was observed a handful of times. CDR3 bases: TGTGCCACCAGCAGAGATCGGACAGGGGAAGGTTATGGCTACACCTTC. Protein product: CATSRDRTGEGYGYTF. The chain recombines TRBV15 with TRBJ1-2; TRBD1 agrees at 9 bases. Germline assignment: CDR1 LNHNV and CDR2 YYDKDF (reference sequence). J lost 5 bases, V lost 0 bases, and 7 bases had no gene match. The CDR3 loop spans 16 amino acids.

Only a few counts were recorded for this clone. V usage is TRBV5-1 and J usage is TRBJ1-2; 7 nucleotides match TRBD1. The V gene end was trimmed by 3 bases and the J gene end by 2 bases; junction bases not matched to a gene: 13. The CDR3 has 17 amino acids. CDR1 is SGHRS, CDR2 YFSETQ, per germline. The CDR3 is CASSSIPVPGQNYGYTF. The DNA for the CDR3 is TGCGCCAGCAGCTCGATCCCTGTCCCGGGACAGAACTATGGCTACACCTTC.

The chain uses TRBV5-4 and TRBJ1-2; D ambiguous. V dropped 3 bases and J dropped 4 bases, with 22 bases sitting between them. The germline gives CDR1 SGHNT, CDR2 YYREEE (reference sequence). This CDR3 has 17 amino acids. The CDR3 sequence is CASSWGGNTRRGYGYTF. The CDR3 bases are TGTGCCAGCAGCTGGGGTGGGAACACCCGGCGGGGCTATGGCTACACCTTC.

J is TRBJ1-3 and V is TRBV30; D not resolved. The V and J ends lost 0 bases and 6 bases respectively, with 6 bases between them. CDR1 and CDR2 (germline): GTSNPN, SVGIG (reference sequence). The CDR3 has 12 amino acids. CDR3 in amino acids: CAWSVGENTIYF. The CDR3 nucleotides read TGTGCCTGGAGTGTTGGAGAAAACACCATATATTTT.